These T cell receptor beta chains were read from a single sample in a study of radiation and T cells in renal cell carcinoma. Produced via immunoSEQ multiplex PCR; TCRdb's table is partial and in-frame only. The table lists 120,000 or so clones, 70% to 90% of them singletons, with nearly 6% in the top ten. Source: blood, taken from a patient whose treatment included radiotherapy and nephrectomy. These receptors came from a woman between 65 and 79 years old with renal cell carcinoma. Each CDR3 is given with its conserved first and last residue. The D gene is left open where the match is weak. Some rows mark clone size as missing; the rest say once, few, many or name a class of expanded clone.

NA	TRBV6-6	14	once	TRBJ2-3	TGTGCCAGCGGCACTACCAAGGGGGCAGATACGCAGTATTTT	CASGTTKGADTQYF
NA	TRBV11-3	14	once	TRBJ1-1	TGTGCCAGCAGCTTAGTAAGGGGGGACACTGAAGCTTTCTTT	CASSLVRGDTEAFF
TRBD1	TRBV30	15	NA	TRBJ1-5	TGTGCCTGGAGTCTCGCACAGGGGAGCAATCAGCCCCAGCATTTT	CAWSLAQGSNQPQHF
TRBD2	TRBV27	16	NA	TRBJ2-3	TGTGCCAGCAGTCCAACTAGCGGGGCCTCCACAGATACGCAGTATTTT	CASSPTSGASTDTQYF
NA	TRBV4-2	13	NA	TRBJ2-7	TGTGCCAGCAGCCAAAACGGCCCCTACGAGCAGTACTTC	CASSQNGPYEQYF
TRBD2	TRBV2	14	NA	TRBJ2-3	TGTGCCAGCAGCCGACTAGCAGACACAGATACGCAGTATTTT	CASSRLADTDTQYF
TRBD1	TRBV25-1	15	NA	TRBJ2-5	TGTGCCAGCAGTCCCCCCGGGACAGGGAGTGAGACCCAGTACTTC	CASSPPGTGSETQYF
NA	TRBV5-6	13	NA	TRBJ2-4	TGTGCCAGCAGCCCTGGACAGAAAAACATTCAGTACTTC	CASSPGQKNIQYF
TRBD1	TRBV5-6	14	NA	TRBJ1-2	TGTGCCAGCAAGGGACAGTACTTCCGCTATGGCTACACCTTC	CASKGQYFRYGYTF
NA	TRBV7-8	14	NA	TRBJ2-7	TGTGCCAGCAGCTTGTCGAGTGGACGAGGCGAGCAGTACTTC	CASSLSSGRGEQYF
TRBD1	TRBV10-3	16	NA	TRBJ1-1	TGTGCCATCAGTCGCAACGGGGGACAGTCGAACACTGAAGCTTTCTTT	CAISRNGGQSNTEAFF
TRBD2	TRBV15	14	once	TRBJ2-5	TGTGCCACCAGCAGAGCTGGGGAGGGCAAGACCCAGTACTTC	CATSRAGEGKTQYF
NA	TRBV5-1	17	NA	TRBJ2-2	TGCGCCAGCAGCTTGGGGTTGAGGACAGCGAACACCGGGGAGCTGTTTTTT	CASSLGLRTANTGELFF
NA	TRBV2	12	once	TRBJ1-2	TGTGCCAGCAGGGATCCTAACTATGGCTACACCTTC	CASRDPNYGYTF
NA	TRBV6-4	14	NA	TRBJ1-2	TGTGCCAGCAGTCTCCAGGCTGGTGGCTATGGCTACACCTTC	CASSLQAGGYGYTF
NA	TRBV19	14	NA	TRBJ2-7	TGTGCCAGTAGTATCTTCGCAGACTCCTACGAGCAGTACTTC	CASSIFADSYEQYF
NA	TRBV7-8	17	NA	TRBJ2-6	TGTGCCAGCAGCTTATTGTTAGGGAAATCTGGGGCCAACGTCCTGACTTTC	CASSLLLGKSGANVLTF
TRBD1	TRBV19	16	NA	TRBJ1-1	TGTGCCAGTAGTATAGGGGGGACAGTTACGAACACTGAAGCTTTCTTT	CASSIGGTVTNTEAFF
TRBD1	TRBV5-1	20	NA	TRBJ2-3	TGCGCCAGCAGCTTTCGGGGCCCCTCTCGGGGGACAGGGGACACAGATACGCAGTATTTT	CASSFRGPSRGTGDTDTQYF
NA	TRBV7-8	15	NA	TRBJ1-2	TGTGCCAGCAGCTCAAATGGGGTGGCGAACTATGGCTACACCTTC	CASSSNGVANYGYTF
TRBD1	TRBV2	20	NA	TRBJ2-4	TGTGCCAGCAGTGAGGGGGACAGGGGAGTGGCTCGGGTAGCCAAAAACATTCAGTACTTC	CASSEGDRGVARVAKNIQYF
NA	TRBV6-5	14	NA	TRBJ1-1	TGTGCCAGCAGGCCCACGAGTGCCGGGTACAAAGCTTTCTTT	CASRPTSAGYKAFF
NA	TRBV30	14	NA	TRBJ1-2	TGTGCCTGGAACTGGGCCAGGAGGGATTATGGCTACACCTTC	CAWNWARRDYGYTF
NA	TRBV19	13	NA	TRBJ2-7	TGTGCCAGTAGACCGGCGGGCTCCTACGAGCAGTACTTC	CASRPAGSYEQYF
NA	TRBV25-1	11	NA	TRBJ1-5	TGTGCCAGGAGGGGGAATCAGCCCCAGCATTTT	CARRGNQPQHF
NA	TRBV28	15	NA	TRBJ2-7	TGTGCCAGCAGTTCGTCAGGGGGAGGTTCCTACGAGCAGTACTTC	CASSSSGGGSYEQYF
NA	TRBV4-2	14	NA	TRBJ1-1	TGTGCCAGCAGCCAAGTCTGGGAGGAGAGTGAAGCTTTCTTT	CASSQVWEESEAFF
NA	TRBV6-5	15	NA	TRBJ2-5	TGTGCCAGCAGTTTGGCCAGGGGAGGTCAAGAGACCCAGTACTTC	CASSLARGGQETQYF
TRBD2	TRBV29-1	18	NA	TRBJ2-1	TGCAGCGTTGTCGTCTGGCGGCTAGGGCGGGGGGGCTACAATGAGCAGTTCTTC	CSVVVWRLGRGGYNEQFF
NA	TRBV9	13	NA	TRBJ1-6	TGTGCCAGCTCGGCGGCCTATAATTCACCCCTCCACTTT	CASSAAYNSPLHF
NA	TRBV5-1	15	NA	TRBJ1-2	TGCGCCAGCAGGGCCGGACCGGGAGGTCTGGATGGCTACACCTTC	CASRAGPGGLDGYTF
NA	TRBV5-1	15	few	TRBJ1-2	TGCGCCAGCAGCTGGGGACTCTTATCTAACTATGGCTACACCTTC	CASSWGLLSNYGYTF
TRBD1	TRBV7-3	15	NA	TRBJ2-2	TGTGCCAGCAGCTTAACAGGGGGCTTCACCGGGGAGCTGTTTTTT	CASSLTGGFTGELFF
NA	TRBV5-1	15	NA	TRBJ1-1	TGCGCCAGCAGCTTAAGGACAGTATCGAACACTGAAGCTTTCTTT	CASSLRTVSNTEAFF
NA	TRBV29-1	11	NA	TRBJ1-1	TGCAGCGTTGCCGGGACCACTGAAGCTTTCTTT	CSVAGTTEAFF
TRBD2	TRBV28	15	NA	TRBJ2-2	TGTGCCAGCACCTTCGGGGAGGGGTCGTTCGGGGAGCTGTTTTTT	CASTFGEGSFGELFF
TRBD1	TRBV5-1	14	NA	TRBJ1-2	TGCGCCAGCAGCTTATCAGGGGGAAACTATGGCTACACCTTC	CASSLSGGNYGYTF
NA	TRBV5-4	13	NA	TRBJ2-3	TGTGCCAGCAGCTCACAGGGAGAGGATACGCAGTATTTT	CASSSQGEDTQYF
NA	TRBV5-1	15	NA	TRBJ1-3	TGCGCCAGCAGCTTGGATGGGGGAATTGGAAACACCATATATTTT	CASSLDGGIGNTIYF
NA	TRBV18	16	NA	TRBJ2-5	TGTGCCAGCTCACCAGACACCCTCCCGGGCCAAGAGACCCAGTACTTC	CASSPDTLPGQETQYF
TRBD1	TRBV5-1	13	NA	TRBJ1-1	TGCGCCAGCAGCCGAGTGACAGGGTATGAAGCTTTCTTT	CASSRVTGYEAFF
NA	TRBV27	13	NA	TRBJ2-5	TGTGCCAGCAGCGAGAATCCCCAAGAGACCCAGTACTTC	CASSENPQETQYF
NA	TRBV6-5	13	NA	TRBJ1-6	TGTGCCAGCAGTGACGGACCGGGTTCACCCCTCCACTTT	CASSDGPGSPLHF
NA	TRBV7-2	16	NA	TRBJ2-3	TGTGCCAGCAGCTTAGAGGGGGGGGCTACCACAGATACGCAGTATTTT	CASSLEGGATTDTQYF
NA	TRBV19	14	few	TRBJ1-5	TGTGCCAGTATTGGGCAGGTCGACAATCAGCCCCAGCATTTT	CASIGQVDNQPQHF
NA	TRBV7-8	15	NA	TRBJ2-5	TGTGCCAGCAGTCCAGGTAGTTGGGATACGGAGACCCAGTACTTC	CASSPGSWDTETQYF
TRBD1	TRBV5-1	14	NA	TRBJ2-5	TGCGCCAGCAGCTGGGACAGAATGCAAGAGACCCAGTACTTC	CASSWDRMQETQYF
NA	TRBV15	14	NA	TRBJ1-1	TGTGCCACCAGCAGAGACCCACAGGGCACTGAAGCTTTCTTT	CATSRDPQGTEAFF
TRBD1	TRBV27	15	once	TRBJ2-7	TGTGCCAGCAGTCCCCCGACAGGGGGAGCCTACGAGCAGTACTTC	CASSPPTGGAYEQYF
TRBD1	TRBV5-1	15	NA	TRBJ1-5	TGCGCCAGCAGCTCGGGGACAGGGCCCAATCAGCCCCAGCATTTT	CASSSGTGPNQPQHF
NA	TRBV5-1	13	NA	TRBJ1-4	TGCGCCAGCAGCTTGGCGGTCAATGAAAAACTGTTTTTT	CASSLAVNEKLFF
NA	TRBV11-2	15	NA	TRBJ1-6	TGTGCCAGCAGCTTAGAAAGGACAGACCGGGTTTCCCTCCACTTT	CASSLERTDRVSLHF
TRBD2	TRBV20-1	11	NA	TRBJ2-7	TGCAGTGCCATGGGGGGGTACGAGCAGTACTTC	CSAMGGYEQYF
NA	TRBV4-2	16	NA	TRBJ1-2	TGTGCCAGCAGCCAAGATCTGGGACTGTTGAACTATGGCTACACCTTC	CASSQDLGLLNYGYTF
TRBD1	TRBV5-1	18	NA	TRBJ1-4	TGCGCCAGCAGCTCACACCGGGACAGGGGGCTCTCTAATGAAAAACTGTTTTTT	CASSSHRDRGLSNEKLFF
NA	TRBV5-1	11	once	TRBJ2-7	TGCGCCAGCAGAAGGGAGCACGAGCAGTACTTC	CASRREHEQYF
NA	TRBV21-1	17	NA	TRBJ1-6	TGTGCCAGCAGCAAAGAGGAGGGGTCTAACTATAATTCACCCCTCCACTTT	CASSKEEGSNYNSPLHF
TRBD1	TRBV6-6	15	NA	TRBJ1-2	TGTGCCAGCAGGGAACAGGGGGCCCGAAACTATGGCTACACCTTC	CASREQGARNYGYTF
TRBD2	TRBV7-2	15	NA	TRBJ2-7	TGTGCCAGCAGCGGTCGGACTAGCCTTTCCTACGAGCAGTACTTC	CASSGRTSLSYEQYF
NA	TRBV28	16	NA	TRBJ1-3	TGTGCCAGCAGTTCCCTCAGGGGCCCCTCTGGAAACACCATATATTTT	CASSSLRGPSGNTIYF